Listed below are T cell receptor beta chains from one sample, sequenced in a study of T cell repertoires in cytomegalovirus infection. TCRdb re-called the reads through MiXCR, storing one row per CDR3 protein. The repertoire holds 300,000 to 400,000 distinct CDR3 sequences, with about a sixth as singletons. Sequencing used PBMCs. Receptors were obtained from a human donor in good health (CMV status not recorded). Some clones in this sample may be carry-over from other donors' samples. Each CDR3 is given with its conserved first and last residue. A D gene is named only where the DNA matches it firmly. Clone size is not always given. Where it is, it says once, few, many or a class for expanded clones.

>-|-|TRBJ1-5|TRBV24-1
CATSDRRHSKDQPQHF
TGTGCCACCAGTGATCGCCGACACTCTAAGGATCAGCCCCAGCATTTT
>few|-|TRBJ1-3|TRBV20-1
CSARAQDSGNTIYF
TGCAGTGCTAGAGCACAGGACTCTGGAAACACCATATATTTT
>-|TRBD1|TRBJ1-2|TRBV12-3/TRBV12-4
CASSILQGAIGYTF
TGTGCCAGCAGTATCCTCCAGGGGGCTATAGGCTACACCTTC
>-|-|TRBJ1-2|TRBV15
CATSRDGDGYTF
TGTGCCACCAGCAGAGATGGGGATGGCTACACCTTC
>many|-|TRBJ1-6|TRBV10-2
CASRGGPGSPNSPLHF
TGCGCCAGCAGGGGAGGGCCTGGGTCTCCGAATTCACCCCTCCACTTT
>many|-|TRBJ1-1|TRBV6-5
CASSYSRRVLREAFF
TGTGCCAGCAGTTACTCGAGAAGGGTACTTCGAGAAGCTTTCTTT
>many|TRBD2|TRBJ2-7|TRBV7-8
CASSQGSGGNYEQYF
TGTGCCAGCAGCCAAGGTAGCGGGGGAAACTACGAGCAGTACTTC
>-|-|TRBJ1-1|TRBV7-9
CASSLGSGVGQFGEAFF
TGTGCCAGCAGCTTAGGCTCTGGTGTCGGACAGTTTGGTGAAGCTTTCTTT
>-|TRBD1|TRBJ1-1|TRBV20-1
CSGRTGINTEAFF
TGCAGTGGTCGGACAGGGATAAACACTGAAGCTTTCTTT
>-|TRBD2|TRBJ2-7|TRBV5-6
CASSTGLAGEF
TGTGCCAGCAGCACCGGACTAGCGGGGGAATTC
>-|-|TRBJ1-5|TRBV6-1
CASGQGSGQPQHF
TGTGCCAGCGGGCAGGGAAGCGGACAGCCCCAGCATTTT
>many|TRBD1|TRBJ1-2|TRBV5-1
CASSLSLGQGARGYTF
TGCGCCAGCAGCTTAAGTCTGGGACAGGGGGCCCGAGGCTACACCTTC
>many|TRBD1|TRBJ2-1|TRBV6-1
CASSARGQGTLPSPYNEQFF
TGTGCCAGCAGTGCCCGGGGACAGGGGACGCTCCCCTCCCCCTACAATGAGCAGTTCTTC
>many|TRBD2|TRBJ2-1|TRBV7-2
CASSLVFSSGGDEQFF
TGTGCCAGCAGCTTAGTATTCTCTAGCGGGGGGGATGAGCAGTTCTTC
>few|-|TRBJ2-1|TRBV7-2
CASSFSAIGNEQFF
TGTGCCAGCAGCTTCAGTGCAATCGGTAATGAGCAGTTCTTC
>few|-|TRBJ2-7|TRBV19
CASSIDPAGYEQYF
TGTGCCAGTAGTATAGATCCGGCCGGCTACGAGCAGTACTTC
>many|TRBD2|TRBJ2-1|TRBV7-6
CASSLLGLAVGQNEQFF
TGTGCCAGCAGCTTACTCGGGCTAGCGGTGGGCCAAAATGAGCAGTTCTTC
>-|-|TRBJ2-1|TRBV4-1
CASSDLLRRVSHNEQFF
TGCGCCAGCAGTGATCTTCTACGTCGGGTCAGCCACAATGAGCAGTTCTTC
>-|-|TRBJ2-3|TRBV4-1
CASSQIADTQYF
TGCGCCAGCAGCCAGATAGCAGATACGCAGTATTTT
>many|TRBD1|TRBJ2-7|TRBV7-2
CASSRDRGESYEQYF
TGTGCCAGCAGCCGGGACAGGGGGGAGTCCTACGAGCAGTACTTC
>many|-|TRBJ1-1|TRBV7-2
CASRDQMNTEAFF
TGTGCCAGCAGGGACCAGATGAACACTGAAGCTTTCTTT
>many|-|TRBJ2-3|TRBV7-2
CASSALIDTQYF
TGTGCCAGCAGCGCCTTGATAGATACGCAGTATTTT
>many|-|TRBJ2-1|TRBV7-2
CASSLSAGGGGYNEQFF
TGTGCCAGCAGCTTAAGCGCAGGGGGGGGCGGTTACAATGAGCAGTTCTTC
>many|TRBD2|TRBJ2-3|TRBV7-6
CASSLAASGGDTQYF
TGTGCCAGCAGCTTAGCGGCTAGCGGTGGAGATACGCAGTATTTT
>many|-|TRBJ1-1|TRBV4-3
CASSQDYSLNTEAFF
TGCGCCAGCAGCCAAGATTACAGCTTGAACACTGAAGCTTTCTTT
>many|TRBD2|TRBJ2-1|TRBV20-1
CSVVSGLAGGEQFF
TGCAGTGTTGTGTCGGGACTAGCGGGAGGTGAGCAGTTCTTC
>few|-|TRBJ1-5|TRBV12-3/TRBV12-4
CASTLNGGQPQHF
TGTGCCAGCACGTTAAACGGGGGTCAGCCCCAGCATTTT
>-|TRBD2|TRBJ2-7|TRBV20-1
CSGVGGPINEQYF
TGCAGTGGCGTGGGAGGGCCAATTAACGAGCAGTACTTC
>-|TRBD2|TRBJ2-7|TRBV3-1
CASSHHPPGLAGGSYEQYF
TGTGCCAGCAGCCACCATCCCCCGGGACTAGCGGGGGGCTCCTACGAGCAGTACTTC